The clone carrying this T cell receptor (beta chain) came up many times. The antigen remains unidentified. This sample stems from a study of T-cell reconstitution after alpha-beta-depleted transplantation in children. Germline lookup yields CDR1 SGHTA and CDR2 FQGTGA. The CDR3 is made up of 17 amino acids. The ends lost 5 bases at V and 8 bases at J; junction bases unmatched: 14. Study-wide results and limits: Newly generated T cells supplied most T-cell counts and diversity one year post-transplant.

The TCRbeta library was prepared with unique molecular identifiers. TCRdb independently ran MiXCR on the PCR reads; one entry per CDR3 protein. The data show hundreds of thousands of distinct CDR3 sequences, roughly 13% seen once. The chain joins TRBV7-3 to TRBJ2-2; 10 positions match TRBD2. This sample comprised PBMCs, mostly from graft donor cells, obtained 360 days after TCRalphabeta/CD19-depleted stem cell transplant. This clonotype originated in a male patient younger than 18 who had a stem cell transplant for acute myeloid leukemia, so the T cells may come from the graft donor. In nucleotides, the CDR3 is TGTGCCAGCAGCCTCCAACTAGCGGGATCCTCCAGGGGGGAGCTGTTTTTT. This codes for CASSLQLAGSSRGELFF.